A single sample gave rise to the 9 T cell receptor beta chains below, sequenced in a study of T cell clonality in common variable immunodeficiency. Clones were sequenced by immunoSEQ multiplex PCR, and TCRdb holds only the in-frame ones, with some missing. The sample shows 30,000 to 40,000 clones, none of them appearing just once. The specimen sequenced was peripheral blood mononuclear cells. Receptors originate from a person aged 18 to 75 in good health.

The table lists this clone with a few counts. The read halts 3 residues ahead of the CDR3 end, with the missing end drawn from the germline J gene. The chain has TRBV7-3 and TRBJ1-2; D is perhaps TRBD1 (5 bases). The CDR3 is 16 residues long. Germline CDR1 SGHTA, CDR2 FQGTGA. CDR3 sequence: CASSPGLAGVTDTYTF. The CDR3 bases that were read are TGTGCCAGCAGCCCGGGACTAGCGGGAGTTACAGATACC. The whole variable domain, filled in from reference TRBV7-3 and TRBJ1-2, reads GAGVSQTPSNKVTEKGKYVELRCDPISGHTALYWYRQSLGQGPEFLIYFQGTGAADDSGLPNDRFFAVRPEGSVSTLKIQRTERGDSAVYLCASSPGLAGVTDTYTFGSGTRLTVV.

This clone was picked up many times. The read stops 3 residues short of the end of the CDR3; the missing end is completed from the germline J gene. This chain joins TRBV14 and TRBJ2-4; 8 bases align to TRBD2. V shed 1 base, J shed 0 bases, and the junction held 2 bases outside the gene matches. Germline loops: CDR1 SGHDN, CDR2 FVKESK. This CDR3 is 16 amino acids long. The covered CDR3 bases are TGTGCCAGCAGCCAAGCCAGCGGGAGAGCCAAAAACATT. Protein product: CASSQASGRAKNI. Given in full, the CDR3 is CASSQASGRAKNIQYF.

This clone was seen at least ten times. The sequenced fragment ends 3 residues before the CDR3 boundary, so the rest is inferred from the germline J gene. The rearrangement links TRBV30 to TRBJ1-2; D possibly corresponds to TRBD1 (5 bases). The CDR3 covers 10 residues. Per germline, CDR1 GTSNPN and CDR2 SVGIG (reference sequence). The sequenced CDR3 bases are TGTGCTGCTCAGGGCGATGGC. It is translated as CAAQGDG. The CDR3 in full is CAAQGDGYTF.

This clone was counted many times. The read ends 3 residues before the CDR3 terminus; that terminus is restored from the germline J gene. This chain connects TRBV7-8 to TRBJ2-2, with D tentatively TRBD1 (6 bases). Germline V lookup: CDR1 SGHVS, CDR2 FQNEAQ. V shed 10 bases and J shed 5 bases, with 11 bases lying between them. The CDR3 covers 12 residues. The CDR3 sequence is CATHQGTGELFF. CDR3 bases read: TGTGCCACCCATCAGGGGACCGGGGAG. Full variable domain (rest looked up from reference TRBV7-8 and TRBJ2-2): GAGVSQSPRYKVAKRGQDVALRCDPISGHVSLFWYQQALGQGPEFLTYFQNEAQLDKSGLPSDRFFAERPEGSVSTLKIQRTQQEDSAVYLCATHQGTGELFFGEGSRLTVL.

Remarks on this clone: The read finishes 3 residues shy of the CDR3 end, and the germline J gene is used to complete it. The chain links TRBV2 to TRBJ2-5; D is perhaps TRBD1 (6 bases). The germline CDR1 and CDR2 sequences are SNHLY and FYNNEI. This CDR3 contains 15 residues. The V and J ends lost 3 bases and 4 bases respectively, with 15 bases between them. The sequenced CDR3 bases are TGTGCCAGCAGTGATGGAAGACAGGAGAGAGAGACC. This sequence encodes CASSDGRQERET. The complete CDR3 protein is CASSDGRQERETQYF.

This clone was seen ten or more times. The CDR3 goes on 3 residues after the read ends, and that part is filled in from the germline J gene. V and J are TRBV20-1 and TRBJ2-2, with 12 bases fitting TRBD2. The CDR3 is 14 residues long. V gave up 6 bases and J gave up 9 bases; unmatched junction bases: 8. The germline V gene encodes CDR1 DFQATT and CDR2 SNEGSKA (reference sequence). The CDR3 bases that were read are TGCAGTGCAAGACTAGCGGGAGAACTTAGGGAG. Translated: CSARLAGELRE. The full-length CDR3 reads as CSARLAGELRELFF.

This clone was recorded many times. The read gets to within 3 residues of the CDR3 end, and the germline J gene fills in the rest. The chain has TRBV19 and TRBJ1-5, with D unresolved. CDR1 is LNHDA and CDR2 is SQIVND in the germline V gene (reference sequence). The CDR3 is 13 residues long. V lost 4 bases and J 6 bases, leaving 10 bases between the germline ends. The CDR3 spells CASSRAGGQPQHF. The sequenced part of the CDR3 DNA is TGTGCCAGTAGTAGGGCCGGAGGTCAGCCC.

This clone was picked up a small number of times. CDR3 bases read: TGTGCCACCACGAGATCCATCGACAGTCCTAATAATTCACCA. It specifies CATTRSIDSPNNSP. The entire CDR3 is CATTRSIDSPNNSPLFF. This rearrangement joins TRBV18 to TRBJ1-4, with a possible D match to TRBD1 (5 bases). From the germline J gene comes the end of the CDR3, since the read stops 3 residues before it. The CDR3 is 17 amino acids. Per germline, CDR1 KGHSH and CDR2 LQKENI.

This clone has ten or more counts. With the read ending 3 residues before the CDR3 end, the germline J gene is used to fill in that end. The chain uses TRBV20-1 and TRBJ2-3, with 7 bases fitting TRBD2. After removal of 0 bases from V and 2 bases from J, the junction contained 11 bases not matched to a gene. CDR3 length: 17 amino acids. CDR1 DFQATT and CDR2 SNEGSKA come from the germline V gene (reference sequence). The CDR3 here is CSARDRRLAVNTDTQYF. The DNA read from the CDR3 is TGCAGTGCTAGAGATCGGCGGCTAGCGGTAAACACAGATACG.